The next 17 T cell receptor beta chains were all read from a single sample in a study of Tregs in tolerant kidney transplant recipients. The repertoire was sequenced with immunoSEQ multiplex PCR; TCRdb's copy has only in-frame clones and lacks some. This sample lists 30,000 or so clones; its ten largest clones have about 8.1%. Source: CD8+ T cells from blood, taken before the transplant. The origin of the receptors is a human donor who received a combined kidney and bone marrow transplant.

About this clone itself: The observed sequence ends 3 residues before the CDR3 terminus, with the missing tail filled in from the germline J gene. The V and J genes are TRBV2 and TRBJ2-3; 12 bases align to TRBD2. Per germline, CDR1 SNHLY and CDR2 FYNNEI. CDR3 length equals 13 residues. Losses at the gene ends were 8 bases for V and 4 bases for J; bases not matched to a gene: 1. Partial CDR3 DNA: TGTGCCAGCGGACTAGCGGGGTCAGATACG. It yields the protein CASGLAGSDT. The entire CDR3 protein is CASGLAGSDTQYF.

A note on this clone: The read halts 3 residues ahead of the CDR3 end, with the missing end drawn from the germline J gene. The chain has TRBV29-1 and TRBJ1-1, with TRBD1 matching over 8 bases. J was trimmed by 4 bases and V by 4 bases; bases with no gene match: 5. In germline, CDR1 is SQVTM, CDR2 ANQGSEA. CDR3 length: 13 amino acids. Incomplete CDR3 DNA: TGCAGCGTTGGAACAGACAGGGGCACTGAA. Residues: CSVGTDRGTE. The full-length CDR3 reads as CSVGTDRGTEAFF.

Points on this clone: The read finishes 3 residues shy of the CDR3 end, and the germline J gene is used to complete it. The gene calls are TRBV2 and TRBJ2-1, with D possibly TRBD1 on 7 matching bases. Trimming left V 1 base short and J 4 bases short, with 11 bases between. The CDR3 is 15 residues long. CDR1 SNHLY and CDR2 FYNNEI come from the germline V gene. The sequenced part of the CDR3 DNA is TGTGCCAGCAGTGAAGAGACAGGGAGGTACAATGAG. Its translation: CASSEETGRYNE. The complete CDR3 sequence is CASSEETGRYNEQFF.

With regard to this clone: The read stops 3 residues short of the end of the CDR3; the missing end is completed from the germline J gene. The chain employs TRBV19 and TRBJ2-7; the match to TRBD1 covers 8 bases. Germline-derived CDR1 and CDR2 are LNHDA and SQIVND (reference sequence). J was trimmed by 5 bases and V by 5 bases; bases with no gene match: 11. The CDR3 has 15 residues. The CDR3 spells CASSPPPAGGNEQYF. The DNA read from the CDR3 is TGTGCCAGTAGTCCACCCCCAGCAGGGGGCAACGAG.

Turning to this clone: The read ends 3 residues shy of where the CDR3 ends; the end is completed using the germline J gene. The chain is built from TRBV6-2 or TRBV6-3 and TRBJ1-1, with D unclear. The CDR3 consists of 11 residues. Germline values: CDR1 MNHEY, CDR2 SVGEGT. The V end lost 5 bases, the J end lost 6 bases, and 7 bases lay between the germline ends. CDR3 region: CASSLTAEAFF. The sequenced part of the CDR3 DNA is TGTGCCAGCAGTCTAACAGCTGAA.

CDR3 amino acids: CAWSPVAEIWNEQFF. The covered CDR3 bases are TGTGCCTGGAGTCCCGTAGCGGAGATTTGGAATGAG. The rearrangement links TRBV30 to TRBJ2-1; perhaps TRBD2 as D (6 bases). The CDR3 end falls 3 residues outside the read, so it is completed with the germline J gene. The CDR3 covers 15 residues. V lost 2 bases, J lost 7 bases, and 18 bases lay in between. Germline loops: CDR1 GTSNPN, CDR2 SVGIG (reference sequence).

A remark on this clone: The read finishes 3 residues shy of the CDR3 end, and the germline J gene is used to complete it. The chain has TRBV5-6 and TRBJ1-1; a weak D match, TRBD1 (5 bases). Trimming shortened V by 0 bases and J by 1 base, and 7 bases separated the two germline ends. Per the germline V gene, CDR1 is SGHDT and CDR2 is YYEEEE. The CDR3 covers 14 residues. CDR3 in amino acids: CASSLAGPNTEAFF. The sequenced CDR3 bases are TGTGCCAGCAGCTTGGCAGGGCCGAACACTGAA.

A word on this clone: The read falls 3 residues short of the CDR3 end, and the missing part is taken from the germline J gene. The chain links TRBV19 to TRBJ1-5; 12 nucleotides agree with TRBD1. Looked up from germline, CDR1 is LNHDA and CDR2 is SQIVND (reference sequence). Trimming removed 8 bases from V and 6 bases from J; junction bases left unmatched: 8. The CDR3 extends over 15 amino acids. CDR3 loop: CASETGTGGFQPQHF. The covered CDR3 bases are TGTGCCAGTGAGACCGGGACAGGGGGCTTTCAGCCC.

Notes on this clone: The read gets to within 3 residues of the CDR3 end, and the germline J gene fills in the rest. The chain recombines TRBV2 with TRBJ2-7, with D possibly TRBD2 on 5 matching bases. Germline V CDR1 and CDR2: SNHLY, FYNNEI. The CDR3 extends over 12 amino acids. The V and J ends lost 6 bases and 4 bases respectively, with 10 bases between them. CDR3 amino acids: CASRGGLYEQYF. The CDR3 bases that were read are TGTGCCAGCAGGGGCGGACTTTACGAG.

On this clone: The read ends 3 residues early relative to the CDR3; the germline J gene fills the gap. This chain uses TRBV18 with TRBJ2-7, with D tentatively TRBD1 (6 bases). Trimming removed 3 bases at V and 3 bases at J, with 15 bases between. Germline V gene sequence: CDR1 KGHSH, CDR2 LQKENI. The CDR3 loop spans 15 amino acids. This CDR3 is CASSPSPGHDYEQYF. The DNA read from the CDR3 is TGTGCCAGCTCACCTTCTCCGGGACACGACTACGAG.

As to this clone: The read halts 3 residues ahead of the CDR3 end, with the missing end drawn from the germline J gene. The J gene is TRBJ1-5, the V gene TRBV6-2 or TRBV6-3; 7 bases line up with TRBD1. The CDR3 runs 16 residues. After removal of 7 bases from V and 2 bases from J, the junction contained 11 bases not matched to a gene. Germline CDR1 is MNHEY and CDR2 is SVGEGT. The CDR3 is CASTRDSNWGNQPQHF. The sequenced CDR3 bases are TGTGCCAGCACCCGGGACAGCAATTGGGGCAATCAGCCC.

As to this clone: The CDR3 end is not reached by the read, which stops 3 residues before it; the germline J gene fills it in. The V call is TRBV19, the J call TRBJ1-1; no definite D call. This CDR3 is 16 amino acids long. Trimming pared 1 base from V and 0 bases from J, leaving 12 bases between. Germline V lookup: CDR1 LNHDA, CDR2 SQIVND (reference sequence). The part of the CDR3 DNA that was read is TGTGCCAGTAGTATAGCCGCGGCGGCACTGAACACTGAA. It specifies CASSIAAAALNTE. The CDR3 in full is CASSIAAAALNTEAFF. Variable domain in full (rest from reference TRBV19 and TRBJ1-1): DGGITQSPKYLFRKEGQNVTLSCEQNLNHDAMYWYRQDPGQGLRLIYYSQIVNDFQKGDIAEGYSVSREKKESFPLTVTSAQKNPTAFYLCASSIAAAALNTEAFFGQGTRLTVV.

Concerning this clone: The read ends 3 residues before the CDR3 terminus; that terminus is restored from the germline J gene. The chain couples TRBV7-2 to TRBJ1-6; 9 positions agree with TRBD1. The CDR3 extends over 15 amino acids. V lost 1 base, J lost 9 bases, and 4 bases stayed unmatched. The germline V gene has CDR1 SGHTA and CDR2 FQGNSA. The sequenced CDR3 bases are TGTGCCAGCAGCTTAGGTGGGACAGGGAGTTCACCC. The encoded protein is CASSLGGTGSSP. The full CDR3 protein is CASSLGGTGSSPLHF.

Note on this clone: The CDR3 end is not reached by the read, which stops 3 residues before it; the germline J gene fills it in. The chain combines TRBV7-6 with TRBJ2-7, with D tentatively TRBD2 (5 bases). CDR1 is SGHVS, CDR2 FNYEAQ, per germline. Trimming pared 0 bases from V and 3 bases from J, leaving 6 bases between. This CDR3 has 13 residues. The CDR3: CASSLAEGYEQYF. The CDR3 bases that were read are TGTGCCAGCAGCTTAGCAGAGGGCTACGAG.

As regards this clone: The DNA ends 3 residues before the CDR3 does, and the rest of the CDR3 is filled in from the germline J gene. The gene calls are TRBV6-2 or TRBV6-3 and TRBJ2-1; the match to TRBD2 covers 7 bases. There are 17 residues in the CDR3. The germline V gene encodes CDR1 MNHEY and CDR2 SVGEGT. Losses at the gene ends were 0 bases for V and 0 bases for J; bases not matched to a gene: 5. The CDR3 spells CASSYSPTSASYNEQFF. CDR3 bases read: TGTGCCAGCAGTTACTCGCCTACTAGCGCCTCCTACAATGAG.

As to this clone: The DNA ends 3 residues before the CDR3 does, and the rest of the CDR3 is filled in from the germline J gene. The chain couples TRBV5-6 to TRBJ2-7, with TRBD1 matching 10 bases. This CDR3 region has 15 residues. The germline gives CDR1 SGHDT, CDR2 YYEEEE. Trimming removed 2 bases from V and 5 bases from J; junction bases left unmatched: 7. The CDR3 sequence: CASSLSPTGGHEQYF. The sequenced part of the CDR3 DNA is TGTGCCAGCAGCTTATCCCCGACAGGGGGCCACGAG.

Concerning this clone: The read is 3 residues too short to cover the CDR3 end, so that end is filled in from the germline J gene. J is TRBJ2-2 and V is TRBV29-1; 11 bases are shared with TRBD2. V lost 1 base and J lost 2; bases outside the gene matches: 15. CDR1 is SQVTM, CDR2 ANQGSEA, per germline. The CDR3 is made up of 20 amino acids. CDR3 DNA (partial): TGCAGCGTTGAAGGGGTTGGTGGTAGCGGGAGGGCAGGAAACACCGGGGAG. Its protein product is CSVEGVGGSGRAGNTGE. In full, the CDR3 reads CSVEGVGGSGRAGNTGELFF.